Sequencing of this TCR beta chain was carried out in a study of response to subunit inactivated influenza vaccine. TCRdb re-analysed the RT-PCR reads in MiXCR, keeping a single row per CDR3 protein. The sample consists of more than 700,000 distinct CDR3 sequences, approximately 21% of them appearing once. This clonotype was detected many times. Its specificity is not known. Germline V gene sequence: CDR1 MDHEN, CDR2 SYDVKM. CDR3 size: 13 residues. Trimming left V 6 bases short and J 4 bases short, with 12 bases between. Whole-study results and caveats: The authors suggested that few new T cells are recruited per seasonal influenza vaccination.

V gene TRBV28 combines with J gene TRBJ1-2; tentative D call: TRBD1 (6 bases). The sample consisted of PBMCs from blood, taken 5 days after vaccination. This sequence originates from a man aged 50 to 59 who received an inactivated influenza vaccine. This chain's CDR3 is CASSPGQPYGYTF. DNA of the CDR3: TGTGCCAGCAGCCCCGGACAGCCCTATGGCTACACCTTC.